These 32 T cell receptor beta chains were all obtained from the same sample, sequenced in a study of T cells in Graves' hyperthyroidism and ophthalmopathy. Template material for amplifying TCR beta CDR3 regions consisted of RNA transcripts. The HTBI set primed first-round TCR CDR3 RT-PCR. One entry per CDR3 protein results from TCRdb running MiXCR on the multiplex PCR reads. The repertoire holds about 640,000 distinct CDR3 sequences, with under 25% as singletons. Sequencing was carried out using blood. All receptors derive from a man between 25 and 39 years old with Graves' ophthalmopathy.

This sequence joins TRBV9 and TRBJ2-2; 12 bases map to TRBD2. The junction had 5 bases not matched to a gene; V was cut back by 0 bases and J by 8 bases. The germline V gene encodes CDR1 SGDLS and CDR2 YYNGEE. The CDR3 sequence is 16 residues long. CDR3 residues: CASSVDPSGGEGELFF. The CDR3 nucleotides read TGTGCCAGCAGCGTAGATCCTAGCGGGGGGGAAGGGGAGCTGTTTTTT.

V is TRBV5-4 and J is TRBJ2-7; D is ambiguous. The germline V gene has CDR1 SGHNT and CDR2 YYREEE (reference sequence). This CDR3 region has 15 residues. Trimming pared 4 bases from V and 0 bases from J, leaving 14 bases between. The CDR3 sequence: CASSKLAESSYEQYF. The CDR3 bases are TGTGCCAGCAGCAAGTTGGCGGAGAGCTCCTACGAGCAGTACTTC.

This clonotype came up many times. CDR3 loop: CASSLFSPGLAGSSRPDTQYF. The CDR3 region has the DNA TGTGCCAGCAGTCTCTTCTCCCCGGGACTAGCGGGATCCTCCCGACCAGATACGCAGTATTTT. This chain links TRBV28 with TRBJ2-3, with 13 bases aligning to TRBD2. The germline CDR1 and CDR2 sequences are MDHEN and SYDVKM. With V trimmed by 5 bases and J by 4 bases, 21 bases remained unmatched. There are 21 residues in the CDR3. The full variable domain, rest sourced from reference TRBV28 and TRBJ2-3, is DVKVTQSSRYLVKRTGEKVFLECVQDMDHENMFWYRQDPGLGLRLIYFSYDVKMKEKGDIPEGYSVSREKKERFSLILESASTNQTSMYLCASSLFSPGLAGSSRPDTQYFGPGTRLTVL.

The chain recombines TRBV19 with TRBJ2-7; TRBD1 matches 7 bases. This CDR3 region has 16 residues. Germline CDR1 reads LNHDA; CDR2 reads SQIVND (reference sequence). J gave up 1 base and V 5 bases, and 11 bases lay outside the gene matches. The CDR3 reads CASSVLAGTASYEQYF. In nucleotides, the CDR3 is TGTGCCAGTAGTGTGTTGGCCGGGACAGCATCCTACGAGCAGTACTTC.

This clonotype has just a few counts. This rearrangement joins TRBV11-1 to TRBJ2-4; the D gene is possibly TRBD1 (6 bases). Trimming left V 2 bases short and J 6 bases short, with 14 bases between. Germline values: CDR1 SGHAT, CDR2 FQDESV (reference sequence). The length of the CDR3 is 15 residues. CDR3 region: CASSLKSGEINIQYF. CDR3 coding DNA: TGTGCCAGCAGCTTAAAGTCAGGGGAGATAAACATTCAGTACTTC.

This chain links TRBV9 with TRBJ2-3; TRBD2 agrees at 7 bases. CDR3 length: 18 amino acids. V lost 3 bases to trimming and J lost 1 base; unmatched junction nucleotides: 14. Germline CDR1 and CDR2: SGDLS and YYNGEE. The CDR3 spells CASSGPGMDGRRTDTQYF. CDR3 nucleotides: TGTGCCAGCAGCGGCCCAGGTATGGACGGGAGGCGCACAGATACGCAGTATTTT. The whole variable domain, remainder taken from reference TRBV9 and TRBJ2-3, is DSGVTQTPKHLITATGQRVTLRCSPRSGDLSVYWYQQSLDQGLQFLIQYYNGEERAKGNILERFSAQQFPDLHSELNLSSLELGDSALYFCASSGPGMDGRRTDTQYFGPGTRLTVL.

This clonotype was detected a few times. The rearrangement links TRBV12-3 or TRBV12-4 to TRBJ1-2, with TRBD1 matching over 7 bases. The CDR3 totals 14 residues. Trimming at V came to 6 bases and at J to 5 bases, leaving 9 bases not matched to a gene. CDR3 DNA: TGTGCCAGCAGCTCGGGGACAGACCTATATGGCTACACCTTC. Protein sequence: CASSSGTDLYGYTF.

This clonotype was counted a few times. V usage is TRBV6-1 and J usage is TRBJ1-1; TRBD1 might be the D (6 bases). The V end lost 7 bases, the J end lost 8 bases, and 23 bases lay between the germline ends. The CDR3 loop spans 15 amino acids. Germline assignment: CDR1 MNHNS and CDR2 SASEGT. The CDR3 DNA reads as TGTGCCAGCACCCCATCAAACCGGACAGTCCGGGAAGCTTTCTTT. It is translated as CASTPSNRTVREAFF.

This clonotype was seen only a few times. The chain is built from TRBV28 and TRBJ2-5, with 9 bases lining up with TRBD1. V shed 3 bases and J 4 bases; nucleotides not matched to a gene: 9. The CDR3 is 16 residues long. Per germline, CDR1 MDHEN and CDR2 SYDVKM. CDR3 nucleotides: TGTGCCAGCAGTTTGATAACCGGACAGGGGATAGAGACCCAGTACTTC. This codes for CASSLITGQGIETQYF.

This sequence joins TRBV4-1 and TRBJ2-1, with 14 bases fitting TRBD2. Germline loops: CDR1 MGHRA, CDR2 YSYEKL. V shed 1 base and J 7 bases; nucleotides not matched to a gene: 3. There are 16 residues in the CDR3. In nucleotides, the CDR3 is TGCGCCAGCAGCCAAGGGACTAGCGGGAGGAGGAATGAGCAGTTCTTC. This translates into CASSQGTSGRRNEQFF.

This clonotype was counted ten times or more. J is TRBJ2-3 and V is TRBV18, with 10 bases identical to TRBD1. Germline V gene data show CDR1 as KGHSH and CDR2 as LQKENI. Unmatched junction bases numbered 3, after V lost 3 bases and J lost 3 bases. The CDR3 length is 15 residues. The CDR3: CASSPGTGATDTQYF. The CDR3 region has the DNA TGTGCCAGCTCACCCGGGACAGGGGCGACAGATACGCAGTATTTT.

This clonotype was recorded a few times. The DNA of the CDR3 is TGTGCCAGCAGCTCGGACCCCGTTACGCAGTATTTT. This codes for CASSSDPVTQYF. The chain uses TRBV7-9 and TRBJ2-3, with D unresolved. Germline assignment: CDR1 SEHNR and CDR2 FQNEAQ (reference sequence). Deletions cut 4 bases from V and 8 bases from J, with 10 bases between. The CDR3 runs to 12 residues.

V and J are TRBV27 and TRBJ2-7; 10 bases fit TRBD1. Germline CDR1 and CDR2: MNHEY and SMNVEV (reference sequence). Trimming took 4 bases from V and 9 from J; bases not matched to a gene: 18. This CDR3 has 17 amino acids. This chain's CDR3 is CASSSSAFPGQGNLQYF. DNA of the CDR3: TGTGCCAGCAGTTCATCGGCATTTCCGGGACAGGGGAACTTGCAGTACTTC.

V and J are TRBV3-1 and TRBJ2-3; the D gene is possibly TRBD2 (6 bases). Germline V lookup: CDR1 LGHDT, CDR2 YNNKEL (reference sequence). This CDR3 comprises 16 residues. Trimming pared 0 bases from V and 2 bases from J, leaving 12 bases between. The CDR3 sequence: CASSQEVGEVTDTQYF. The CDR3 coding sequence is TGTGCCAGCAGCCAAGAGGTCGGGGAGGTCACAGATACGCAGTATTTT.

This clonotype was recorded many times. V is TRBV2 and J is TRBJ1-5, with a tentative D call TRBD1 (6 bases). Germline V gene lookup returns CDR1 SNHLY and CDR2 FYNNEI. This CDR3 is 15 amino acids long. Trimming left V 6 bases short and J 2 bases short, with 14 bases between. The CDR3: CASSDETGGNQPQHF. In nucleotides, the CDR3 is TGTGCCAGCAGCGACGAGACAGGAGGCAATCAGCCCCAGCATTTT.

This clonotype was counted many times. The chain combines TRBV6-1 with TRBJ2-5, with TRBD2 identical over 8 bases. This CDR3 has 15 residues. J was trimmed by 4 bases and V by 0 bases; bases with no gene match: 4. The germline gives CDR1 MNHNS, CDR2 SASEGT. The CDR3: CASSEASGSRETQYF. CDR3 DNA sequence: TGTGCCAGCAGTGAAGCCAGCGGGAGTAGAGAGACCCAGTACTTC.

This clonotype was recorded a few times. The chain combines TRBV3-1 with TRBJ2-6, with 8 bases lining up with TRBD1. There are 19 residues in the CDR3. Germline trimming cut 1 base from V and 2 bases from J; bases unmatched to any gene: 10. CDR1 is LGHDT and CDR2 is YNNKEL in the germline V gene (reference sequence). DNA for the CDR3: TGTGCCAGCAGCCAAGTGGACAGGGAGCGTTGGGCTGGGGCCAACGTCCTGACTTTC. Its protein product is CASSQVDRERWAGANVLTF.

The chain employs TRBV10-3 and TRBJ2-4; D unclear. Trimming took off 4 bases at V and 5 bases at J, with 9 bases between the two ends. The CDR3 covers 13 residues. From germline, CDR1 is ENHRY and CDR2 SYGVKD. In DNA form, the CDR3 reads TGTGCCATCAGTGTCGACGGTGAAAACATTCAGTACTTC. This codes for CAISVDGENIQYF.

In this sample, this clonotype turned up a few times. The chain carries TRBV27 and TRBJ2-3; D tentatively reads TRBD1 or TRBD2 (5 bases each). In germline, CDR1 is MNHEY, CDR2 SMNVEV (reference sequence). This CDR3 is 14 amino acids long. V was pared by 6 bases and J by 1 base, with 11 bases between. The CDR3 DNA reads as TGTGCCAGCAGAGATGGGGGAGGCACAGATACGCAGTATTTT. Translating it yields CASRDGGGTDTQYF.

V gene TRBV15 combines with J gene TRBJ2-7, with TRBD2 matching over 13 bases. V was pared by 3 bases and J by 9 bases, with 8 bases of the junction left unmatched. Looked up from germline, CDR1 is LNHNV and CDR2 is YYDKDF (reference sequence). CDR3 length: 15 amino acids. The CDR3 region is CATSSRTSGGSSQYF. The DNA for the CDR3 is TGTGCCACCAGCAGCCGGACTAGCGGGGGATCCTCGCAGTACTTC.

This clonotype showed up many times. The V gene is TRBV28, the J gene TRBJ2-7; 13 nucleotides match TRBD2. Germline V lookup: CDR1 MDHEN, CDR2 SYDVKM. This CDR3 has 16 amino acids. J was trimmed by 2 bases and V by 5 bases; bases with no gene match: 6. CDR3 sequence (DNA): TGTGCCAGCAGTCGTGATACTAGCGGGAGGGCCTACGAGCAGTACTTC. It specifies CASSRDTSGRAYEQYF.

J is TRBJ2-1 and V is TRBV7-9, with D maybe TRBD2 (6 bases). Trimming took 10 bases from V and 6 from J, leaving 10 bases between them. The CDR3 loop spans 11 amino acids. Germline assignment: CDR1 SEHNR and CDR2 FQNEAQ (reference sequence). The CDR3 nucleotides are TGTGCCACCGGGGGACGCAATGAGCAGTTCTTC. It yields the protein CATGGRNEQFF.

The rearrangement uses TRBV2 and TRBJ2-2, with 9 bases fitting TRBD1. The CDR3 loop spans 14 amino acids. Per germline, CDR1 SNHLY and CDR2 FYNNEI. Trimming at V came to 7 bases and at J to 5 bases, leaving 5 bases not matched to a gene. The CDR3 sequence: CASTPDRGTGELFF. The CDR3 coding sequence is TGTGCCAGCACCCCGGACAGGGGAACCGGGGAGCTGTTTTTT.

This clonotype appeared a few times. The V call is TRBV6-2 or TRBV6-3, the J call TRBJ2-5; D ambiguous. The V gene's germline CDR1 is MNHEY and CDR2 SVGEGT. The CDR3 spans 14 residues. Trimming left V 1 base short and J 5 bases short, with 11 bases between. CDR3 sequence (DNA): TGTGCCAGCAGTTACTTTGCTGGGTCGGAGACCCAGTACTTC. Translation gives CASSYFAGSETQYF.

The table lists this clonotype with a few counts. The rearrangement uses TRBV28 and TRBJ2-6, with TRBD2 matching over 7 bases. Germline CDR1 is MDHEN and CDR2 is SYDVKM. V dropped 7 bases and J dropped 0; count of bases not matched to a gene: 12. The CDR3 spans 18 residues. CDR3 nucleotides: TGTGCCAGCACGCCTCTGGGGGGGTCTGTCTCTGGGGCCAACGTCCTGACTTTC. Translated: CASTPLGGSVSGANVLTF.

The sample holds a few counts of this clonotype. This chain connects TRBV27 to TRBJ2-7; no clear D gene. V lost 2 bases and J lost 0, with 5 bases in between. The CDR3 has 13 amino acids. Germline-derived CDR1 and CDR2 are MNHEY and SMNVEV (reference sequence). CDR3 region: CASSLKVSYEQYF. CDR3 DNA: TGTGCCAGCAGTTTAAAGGTCTCCTACGAGCAGTACTTC.

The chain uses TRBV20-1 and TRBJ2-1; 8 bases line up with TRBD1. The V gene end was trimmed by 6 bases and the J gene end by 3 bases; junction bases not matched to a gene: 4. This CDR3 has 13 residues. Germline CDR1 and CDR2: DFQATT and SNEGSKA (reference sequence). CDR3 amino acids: CSAGQGYYNEQFF. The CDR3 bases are TGCAGTGCAGGACAGGGTTACTACAATGAGCAGTTCTTC.

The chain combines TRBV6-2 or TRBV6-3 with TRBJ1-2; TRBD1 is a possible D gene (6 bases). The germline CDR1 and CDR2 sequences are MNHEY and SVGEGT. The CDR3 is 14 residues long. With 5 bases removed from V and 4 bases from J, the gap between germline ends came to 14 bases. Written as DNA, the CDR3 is TGTGCCAGCAGTGCCGACCGGGACACCTATGGCTACACCTTC. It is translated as CASSADRDTYGYTF.

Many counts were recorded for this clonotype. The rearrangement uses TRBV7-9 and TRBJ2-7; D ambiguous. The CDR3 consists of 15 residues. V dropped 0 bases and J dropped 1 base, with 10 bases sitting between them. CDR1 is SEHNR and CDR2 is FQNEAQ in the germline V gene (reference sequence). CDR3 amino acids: CASSLALAVSYEQYF. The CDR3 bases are TGTGCCAGCAGCTTAGCGTTGGCAGTTTCCTACGAGCAGTACTTC.

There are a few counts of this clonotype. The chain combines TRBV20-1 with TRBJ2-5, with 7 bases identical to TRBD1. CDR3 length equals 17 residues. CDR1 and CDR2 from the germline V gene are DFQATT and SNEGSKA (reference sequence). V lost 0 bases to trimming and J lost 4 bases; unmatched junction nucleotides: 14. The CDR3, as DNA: TGCAGTGCTAGAGATTGGTTTGAGTGGACAGGTAGAGAGACCCAGTACTTC. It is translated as CSARDWFEWTGRETQYF.

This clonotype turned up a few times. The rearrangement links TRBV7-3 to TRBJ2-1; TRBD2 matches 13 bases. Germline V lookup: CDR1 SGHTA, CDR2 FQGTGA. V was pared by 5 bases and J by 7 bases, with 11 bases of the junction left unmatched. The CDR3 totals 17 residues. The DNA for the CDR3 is TGTGCCAGCAGCCCTACTAGCGGGAGGGCCCGGGAAAATGAGCAGTTCTTC. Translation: CASSPTSGRARENEQFF.

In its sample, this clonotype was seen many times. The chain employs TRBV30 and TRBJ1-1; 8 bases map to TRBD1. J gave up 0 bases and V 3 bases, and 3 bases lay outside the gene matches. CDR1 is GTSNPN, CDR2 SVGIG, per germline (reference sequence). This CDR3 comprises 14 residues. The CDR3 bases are TGTGCCTGGAGCGCGGACAGGGTGAACACTGAAGCTTTCTTT. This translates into CAWSADRVNTEAFF.